The sequence of this T cell receptor beta chain was determined in a study of tumor-infiltrating lymphocytes in localized non-small cell lung cancer. TCRdb's copy holds only in-frame clones and misses some; the assay was immunoSEQ multiplex PCR. The repertoire includes 15,000 to 20,000 clones, approximately 79% of them detected once, and 5% to 7% sits in the top ten. The germline gives CDR1 SGHRS, CDR2 YFSETQ. V was clipped by 4 bases and J by 0 bases, with 4 bases between them. CDR3 size: 12 residues. The chain employs TRBV5-1 and TRBJ1-1, with no clear D. The clonotype was recovered from a human donor with non-small cell lung cancer. The specimen was lung tumor tissue. The CDR3: CASSRMNTEAFF. In DNA form, the CDR3 reads TGCGCCAGCAGCCGAATGAACACTGAAGCTTTCTTT. Combining the CDR3 with reference TRBV5-1 and TRBJ1-1 gives the whole variable domain KAGVTQTPRYLIKTRGQQVTLSCSPISGHRSVSWYQQTPGQGLQFLFEYFSETQRNKGNFPGRFSGRQFSNSRSEMNVSTLELGDSALYLCASSRMNTEAFFGQGTRLTVV.